The clone carrying this T cell receptor beta chain has just one count. Its cognate antigen is unknown. These data are taken from a study of a mutant IDH1 vaccine in newly diagnosed glioma. About the research overall: A roughly 62% male, about 40% female split and a mean age of about 40 years characterized treated patients. The therapy given earlier, which was standard therapy, consisted of radiotherapy, temozolomide, or both, and most of the patients received both.

The time point: week 5, during vaccination. Doses consisted of 300 ug of mutant IDH1 20-mer peptide each, paired with topical imiquimod. Diagnosis in the donors showed new WHO grade 3 or 4 astrocytomas that were IDH1-mutant and ATRX-lost. The data were produced by immunoSEQ multiplex PCR, yet TCRdb's version contains in-frame clones alone and is incomplete. The repertoire holds 52,000 or so clones, with roughly 82% as singletons. The CDR3 spans 15 residues. V gave up 6 bases and J gave up 3 bases; unmatched junction bases: 4. Germline V gene lookup returns CDR1 MNHEY and CDR2 SMNVEV (reference sequence).

V is TRBV27 and J is TRBJ2-2; 10 bases map to TRBD1. The source of this sequence is a woman aged 18-35 years with glioma. Some clones in this sample may be carry-over from other donors' samples. The specimen was PBMCs, collected from a glioma patient whose treatment included an IDH1 peptide vaccine. The CDR3: CASSLTGGYTGELFF. CDR3 nucleotides: TGTGCCAGCAGCTTGACAGGGGGCTACACCGGGGAGCTGTTTTTT.